This record concerns one T cell receptor beta chain sequence. What it binds is unknown. Libraries were prepared by immunoSEQ multiplex PCR; TCRdb keeps only in-frame clonotypes and omits some of them. The sample carries over 150,000 clones, around 89% recorded once. Germline CDR1 SEHNR, CDR2 FQNEAQ (reference sequence). The CDR3 contains 14 residues. With 4 bases clipped from V and 6 bases from J, the junction kept 4 bases outside the gene matches. This sample is part of a study of T cell responses to AZD1222 COVID-19 vaccine. General study points: Donors in the cohort were predominantly white British and more often female, and clonal diversity was possibly underestimated. Baseline testing showed seropositivity in only five or six AZD1222 recipients. The study found vaccine-associated CD4 TCRs spanning spike, dominant at 160-218 and 743-854.

Material: peripheral blood, obtained 28 days after the second AZD1222 dose. This clonotype was sampled from an adult who received the AZD1222 COVID-19 vaccine. V and J are TRBV7-9 and TRBJ1-5; 9 positions match TRBD1. The CDR3 sequence is CASSSDRGIQPQHF. In nucleotides, the CDR3 is TGTGCCAGCAGCTCGGACAGGGGTATTCAGCCCCAGCATTTT.